These T cell receptor beta chains were read from a single sample in a study of cytomegalovirus exposure and HLA in healthy donors. Clones were sequenced by immunoSEQ multiplex PCR, and TCRdb holds only the in-frame ones, with some missing. The sample has about 130,000 clones, 89% seen once. The sample consisted of PBMCs. Receptor source: a woman aged 18-30 years in good health and CMV-seronegative. Both conserved end residues are part of each CDR3. Each record gives: CDR3 protein, CDR3 DNA, D gene, clone size, J gene, V gene. A D gene is named only where the DNA matches it firmly. The size of a clone is reported for some rows only, either as once, few or many, or as a class for expanded clones.

CDR3 protein: CASSFDRGEKLFF
CDR3 DNA: TGTGCCAGCAGTTTTGACAGGGGAGAAAAACTGTTTTTT
D gene: TRBD1
clone size: .
J gene: TRBJ1-4
V gene: TRBV27

CDR3 protein: CASSAPGYEQYF
CDR3 DNA: TGTGCCAGTAGTGCCCCAGGGTACGAGCAGTACTTC
D gene: .
clone size: .
J gene: TRBJ2-7
V gene: TRBV19

CDR3 protein: CASSVTGNEQFF
CDR3 DNA: TGTGCCAGCAGCGTAACAGGGAATGAGCAGTTCTTC
D gene: .
clone size: .
J gene: TRBJ2-1
V gene: TRBV5-6

CDR3 protein: CSVVPYSGTEAFF
CDR3 DNA: TGCAGCGTTGTACCCTACTCGGGTACTGAAGCTTTCTTT
D gene: .
clone size: .
J gene: TRBJ1-1
V gene: TRBV29-1

CDR3 protein: CASSSQSEQFF
CDR3 DNA: TGTGCCAGCAGCTCCCAATCCGAGCAGTTCTTC
D gene: .
clone size: .
J gene: TRBJ2-1
V gene: TRBV7-9

CDR3 protein: CASSGGSVNQPQHF
CDR3 DNA: TGTGCCAGCAGCGGCGGCAGCGTCAATCAGCCCCAGCATTTT
D gene: .
clone size: .
J gene: TRBJ1-5
V gene: TRBV25-1

CDR3 protein: CASSISTGRNYGYTF
CDR3 DNA: TGTGCCAGTAGTATATCGACAGGGAGGAACTATGGCTACACCTTC
D gene: TRBD1
clone size: .
J gene: TRBJ1-2
V gene: TRBV19

CDR3 protein: CASTPRDRAEKLFF
CDR3 DNA: TGCGCCAGCACCCCTCGGGACAGGGCTGAAAAACTGTTTTTT
D gene: TRBD1
clone size: .
J gene: TRBJ1-4
V gene: TRBV5-1

CDR3 protein: CASSEGAERELFF
CDR3 DNA: TGCGCCAGCAGCGAGGGGGCGGAGAGGGAGCTGTTTTTT
D gene: TRBD1
clone size: once
J gene: TRBJ2-2
V gene: TRBV5-1

CDR3 protein: CASSSEFSTEAFF
CDR3 DNA: TGTGCCAGTAGCAGCGAATTTAGCACTGAAGCTTTCTTT
D gene: .
clone size: .
J gene: TRBJ1-1
V gene: TRBV19

CDR3 protein: CASSPGVQGVGETQYF
CDR3 DNA: TGTGCCAGCAGCCCAGGGGTCCAGGGGGTGGGGGAGACCCAGTACTTC
D gene: TRBD1
clone size: .
J gene: TRBJ2-5
V gene: TRBV11-2

CDR3 protein: CASSRTGILGNTIYF
CDR3 DNA: TGTGCCAGCAGCCGAACGGGGATCCTGGGAAACACCATATATTTT
D gene: .
clone size: few
J gene: TRBJ1-3
V gene: TRBV7-9

CDR3 protein: CATLGPQGYEQYF
CDR3 DNA: TGTGCCACATTGGGCCCGCAAGGCTACGAGCAGTACTTC
D gene: .
clone size: .
J gene: TRBJ2-7
V gene: TRBV5-8

CDR3 protein: CASEAGFVREKLFF
CDR3 DNA: TGTGCCAGCGAGGCAGGGTTTGTACGTGAAAAACTGTTTTTT
D gene: .
clone size: .
J gene: TRBJ1-4
V gene: TRBV19

CDR3 protein: CASSVQGYTEAFF
CDR3 DNA: TGTGCCAGCTCAGTTCAGGGCTACACTGAAGCTTTCTTT
D gene: .
clone size: .
J gene: TRBJ1-1
V gene: TRBV18

CDR3 protein: CASSQGIGYSSYNSPLHF
CDR3 DNA: TGTGCCAGCAGCCAAGGAATCGGGTATAGCTCCTATAATTCACCCCTCCACTTT
D gene: .
clone size: .
J gene: TRBJ1-6
V gene: TRBV4-2

CDR3 protein: CASSYAPAGNQPQHF
CDR3 DNA: TGTGCCAGCAGTTATGCGCCTGCGGGCAATCAGCCCCAGCATTTT
D gene: .
clone size: .
J gene: TRBJ1-5
V gene: TRBV6-5

CDR3 protein: CASSPSAGGLYGYTF
CDR3 DNA: TGTGCCAGCTCACCATCGGCAGGAGGACTCTATGGCTACACCTTC
D gene: .
clone size: .
J gene: TRBJ1-2
V gene: TRBV18

CDR3 protein: CASRTYNTEAFF
CDR3 DNA: TGTGCCAGCAGGACATATAACACTGAAGCTTTCTTT
D gene: .
clone size: .
J gene: TRBJ1-1
V gene: TRBV11-1

CDR3 protein: CSVGEGSTSPLHF
CDR3 DNA: TGCAGCGTTGGCGAGGGCTCAACGTCACCCCTCCACTTT
D gene: .
clone size: few
J gene: TRBJ1-6
V gene: TRBV29-1

CDR3 protein: CASSGAGTGNQPQHF
CDR3 DNA: TGTGCCAGCAGTGGGGCCGGGACAGGCAATCAGCCCCAGCATTTT
D gene: TRBD1
clone size: .
J gene: TRBJ1-5
V gene: TRBV6-1

CDR3 protein: CASSREGVPEQFF
CDR3 DNA: TGCGCCAGCAGCCGGGAAGGGGTACCTGAGCAGTTCTTC
D gene: .
clone size: once
J gene: TRBJ2-1
V gene: TRBV4-1

CDR3 protein: CASSTRGGYGSDYNSPLHF
CDR3 DNA: TGTGCCAGCTCTACGCGGGGGGGGTACGGGTCCGACTATAATTCACCCCTCCACTTT
D gene: .
clone size: .
J gene: TRBJ1-6
V gene: TRBV18

CDR3 protein: CASSLGTGGVTDTQYF
CDR3 DNA: TGTGCCAGCAGCTTGGGGACAGGGGGAGTCACAGATACGCAGTATTTT
D gene: TRBD1
clone size: once
J gene: TRBJ2-3
V gene: TRBV7-9

CDR3 protein: CASSPSGLLNEQFF
CDR3 DNA: TGTGCCAGCAGCCCATCGGGACTATTGAATGAGCAGTTCTTC
D gene: TRBD2
clone size: .
J gene: TRBJ2-1
V gene: TRBV7-8

CDR3 protein: CASSPGQGGYGYTF
CDR3 DNA: TGCGCCAGCAGCCCGGGACAGGGTGGCTATGGCTACACCTTC
D gene: TRBD1
clone size: .
J gene: TRBJ1-2
V gene: TRBV5-1

CDR3 protein: CASSLGLAGGTDTQYF
CDR3 DNA: TGTGCCAGCAGCTTAGGACTAGCGGGGGGGACAGATACGCAGTATTTT
D gene: TRBD2
clone size: .
J gene: TRBJ2-3
V gene: TRBV7-8

CDR3 protein: CASSLHSSGEAFF
CDR3 DNA: TGTGCCAGCAGCTTGCATTCGTCAGGGGAAGCTTTCTTT
D gene: .
clone size: .
J gene: TRBJ1-1
V gene: TRBV7-9

CDR3 protein: CASSEPTGELFF
CDR3 DNA: TGCGCCAGCAGTGAGCCGACCGGGGAGCTGTTTTTT
D gene: .
clone size: .
J gene: TRBJ2-2
V gene: TRBV10-1

CDR3 protein: CASSGSSPETQYF
CDR3 DNA: TGTGCCAGCAGTGGTTCTAGCCCAGAGACCCAGTACTTC
D gene: .
clone size: few
J gene: TRBJ2-5
V gene: TRBV2

CDR3 protein: CASRYRSSYNEQFF
CDR3 DNA: TGTGCCAGCAGATACCGGAGCTCCTACAATGAGCAGTTCTTC
D gene: .
clone size: .
J gene: TRBJ2-1
V gene: TRBV7-3